This paragraph covers one TCR beta chain sequence. What it binds is not known. The method was immunoSEQ multiplex PCR; TCRdb's version includes in-frame clones alone and lacks a portion of them. The sample has about 100,000 clones; approximately 94% are singletons. V lost 0 bases to trimming and J lost 2 bases, with 14 bases between them. CDR1 GTSNPN and CDR2 SVGIG come from the germline V gene (reference sequence). This CDR3 has 15 residues. This entry comes from a study of siplizumab effects on memory and regulatory T cells. Study observations and caveats: A minor share of alloreactive clones matched unstimulated subsets. Mean Treg-derived proportions of mappable alloreactive CD4+ clones were 55% to 75% for siplizumab and about 30% for controls. Naive T cells seemed more diverse than memory cells and seemed major alloresponse contributors.

The sample was non-Treg CD4+ T cells sorted from blood. The receptor was derived from a human donor in good health. This chain connects TRBV30 to TRBJ2-7; no firm D call. DNA for the CDR3: TGTGCCTGGAGTGTACCTTTCGGCAGAACCTACGAGCAGTACTTC. Protein sequence: CAWSVPFGRTYEQYF.